This TCR beta chain appears in the sequencing data of a study of early stage breast cancer tumors. Turning to the study itself: ER+/PR+/HER2- status applied to about 70% of the 16 invasive breast tumors. Around 9.6-fold was the mean read coverage per sample.

Points from the study as a whole: Compared with adjacent normal breast tissue, tumors showed roughly 2.5-fold greater T cell density and higher clonality.

Comment on this clone: Its specificity is not known.

Profiling relied on immunoSEQ multiplex PCR, and the TCRdb table lists in-frame clones only, not all of them. The sample gives fewer than 70,000 clones, approximately 80% of which show up once; roughly 3.4% is in the top ten. The V and J ends lost 0 bases and 0 bases respectively, with 12 bases between them. The germline V gene has CDR1 KGHSH and CDR2 LQKENI. The CDR3 sequence is 16 residues long. This receptor was obtained from a person aged 30-39 years with breast cancer. Sequences were obtained from blood. V gene TRBV18 combines with J gene TRBJ2-7; maybe TRBD1 (5 bases). The CDR3 nucleotides read TGTGCCAGCTCACCACCGGGGCGGCTCAGCTCCTACGAGCAGTACTTC. It specifies CASSPPGRLSSYEQYF.